Below are 23 T cell receptor beta chains sequenced from a single sample in a study of blood T cell repertoires in COVID-19. Repertoires were generated with immunoSEQ multiplex PCR, while TCRdb's copy carries only in-frame clones and drops some. This repertoire shows 59,000 or so clones, roughly 80% found once; its top ten account for roughly 5.2%. The sample taken for sequencing was peripheral blood. These receptors all come from a human donor in a cohort sampled during active COVID-19.

This clone was observed once. The chain joins TRBV4-3 to TRBJ2-7, with D perhaps TRBD1 (6 bases). Germline-derived CDR1 and CDR2 are LGHNA and YSLEER. This CDR3 region has 15 residues. Trimming removed 3 bases from V and 0 bases from J, with 12 bases in between. The CDR3 DNA reads TGCGCCAGCAGCCAGGGGGCCTTTACCTCCTACGAGCAGTACTTC. Amino acid sequence: CASSQGAFTSYEQYF.

V usage is TRBV6-5 and J usage is TRBJ1-2, with 9 bases lining up with TRBD1. The CDR3 sequence is 14 residues long. Trimming removed 6 bases from V and 4 bases from J; junction bases left unmatched: 6. CDR1 is MNHEY and CDR2 is SVGAGI in the germline V gene. In DNA form, the CDR3 reads TGTGCCAGCAGCGGCGGGACAGGGTTCTATGGCTACACCTTC. Encoded protein: CASSGGTGFYGYTF.

This clone was detected once. The chain joins TRBV2 to TRBJ1-6, with 11 nucleotides matching TRBD1. Germline CDR1 and CDR2: SNHLY and FYNNEI. CDR3 length: 15 residues. V trimming: 6 bases; J trimming: 7 bases; junction bases outside the gene matches: 5. This CDR3 is CASRDRGPSNSPLHF. In DNA form, the CDR3 reads TGTGCCAGCAGGGACAGGGGGCCTTCGAATTCACCCCTCCACTTT.

This chain connects TRBV12-5 to TRBJ2-3; D is perhaps TRBD1 (5 bases). CDR3 length: 14 amino acids. The V gene lost 5 bases and the J gene lost 2 bases, with 11 bases spanning the gap. Germline lookup yields CDR1 LGHNT and CDR2 FRNRAP. The CDR3 nucleotides are TGTGCTAGTGGTCAGGACACATCCACAGATACGCAGTATTTT. This translates into CASGQDTSTDTQYF.

CDR3 residues: CASSQNVGTGAGANVLTF. The DNA of the CDR3 is TGTGCCAGCAGCCAAAACGTAGGGACAGGGGCTGGGGCCAACGTCCTGACTTTC. This chain connects TRBV3-1 (or the pseudogene TRBV3-2) to TRBJ2-6; 10 bases are shared with TRBD1. The CDR3 is 18 amino acids. Germline V gives CDR1 LGHDT, CDR2 YNNKEL (reference sequence). Germline trimming cut 2 bases from V and 2 bases from J; bases unmatched to any gene: 6.

The rearrangement joins TRBV5-1 to TRBJ1-1, with D uncertain. The ends were cut back, 4 bases at V and 4 bases at J, with 14 bases in the middle. The germline V gene encodes CDR1 SGHRS and CDR2 YFSETQ. The length of the CDR3 is 14 residues. CDR3 region: CASSEEGGVTEAFF. DNA of the CDR3: TGCGCCAGCAGCGAGGAGGGTGGCGTCACTGAAGCTTTCTTT.

The chain combines TRBV2 with TRBJ1-1, with TRBD1 matching over 8 bases. Germline lookup yields CDR1 SNHLY and CDR2 FYNNEI. V was pared by 6 bases and J by 6 bases, with 9 bases of the junction left unmatched. CDR3 size: 14 residues. In DNA, the CDR3 is TGTGCCAGCAGGCTGATTACAGGGGGTGCTGAAGCTTTCTTT. It encodes CASRLITGGAEAFF.

The chain couples TRBV27 to TRBJ1-3; the D gene is possibly TRBD1 (5 bases). The CDR3 consists of 14 residues. Trimming removed 5 bases from V and 7 bases from J, with 15 bases in between. The germline V gene encodes CDR1 MNHEY and CDR2 SMNVEV (reference sequence). CDR3: CASSPWQGGNTIYF. The CDR3 DNA reads TGTGCCAGCAGTCCCTGGCAGGGAGGGAACACCATATATTTT.

This clone showed up just a few times. The rearrangement joins TRBV20-1 to TRBJ1-2; no definite D call. Trimming pared 3 bases from V and 8 bases from J, leaving 10 bases between. The germline CDR1 and CDR2 sequences are DFQATT and SNEGSKA (reference sequence). The CDR3 contains 11 residues. The CDR3 sequence: CSASWAGGYTF. The CDR3, as DNA: TGCAGTGCTAGTTGGGCGGGAGGCTACACCTTC.

This chain uses TRBV5-1 with TRBJ2-7, with 10 bases aligning to TRBD1. V shed 4 bases, J shed 5 bases, and the junction held 9 bases outside the gene matches. CDR1 SGHRS and CDR2 YFSETQ come from the germline V gene. CDR3 length: 15 residues. The DNA for the CDR3 is TGCGCCAGCAGCCGAGGGGACAGGGGACAGGACGAGCAGTACTTC. Its protein product is CASSRGDRGQDEQYF.

This chain connects TRBV5-1 to TRBJ1-4, with 9 bases lining up with TRBD1. Germline V gives CDR1 SGHRS, CDR2 YFSETQ. The CDR3 spans 18 residues. Germline trimming cut 0 bases from V and 0 bases from J; bases unmatched to any gene: 6. Here the CDR3 reads CASSLGGTGTTTNEKLFF. CDR3 coding DNA: TGCGCCAGCAGCTTGGGAGGGACAGGGACAACAACTAATGAAAAACTGTTTTTT. Drawing the rest from reference TRBV5-1 and TRBJ1-4, the complete variable domain is KAGVTQTPRYLIKTRGQQVTLSCSPISGHRSVSWYQQTPGQGLQFLFEYFSETQRNKGNFPGRFSGRQFSNSRSEMNVSTLELGDSALYLCASSLGGTGTTTNEKLFFGSGTQLSVL.

This clone was seen only once. The chain combines TRBV5-4 with TRBJ1-3; D may be TRBD1 (5 bases). The germline CDR1 and CDR2 sequences are SGHNT and YYREEE (reference sequence). The CDR3 loop spans 17 amino acids. The V end was cut by 0 bases, the J end by 4 bases, with 17 bases between. CDR3: CASSLGMGGGKGNTIYF. The CDR3 nucleotides are TGTGCCAGCAGCTTGGGAATGGGCGGGGGTAAGGGAAACACCATATATTTT.

The chain carries TRBV9 and TRBJ2-7; 8 nucleotides agree with TRBD1. The CDR3 contains 14 residues. In germline, CDR1 is SGDLS, CDR2 YYNGEE. After removal of 4 bases from V and 8 bases from J, the junction contained 11 bases not matched to a gene. The CDR3 region is CASSFGQGGNQQYF. The CDR3 nucleotides are TGTGCCAGCAGCTTCGGACAGGGAGGTAATCAGCAGTACTTC.

V is TRBV5-4 and J is TRBJ1-1, with 8 bases fitting TRBD1. The CDR3 consists of 17 residues. Unmatched junction bases numbered 9, after V lost 2 bases and J lost 0 bases. Germline assignment: CDR1 SGHNT and CDR2 YYREEE (reference sequence). In nucleotides, the CDR3 is TGTGCCAGCAGCTTACGCCTGGGACAGGCCCTGAACACTGAAGCTTTCTTT. Translating it yields CASSLRLGQALNTEAFF.

J is TRBJ2-5 and V is TRBV24-1, with 7 bases aligning to TRBD1. The CDR3 covers 13 residues. The germline V gene has CDR1 KGHDR and CDR2 SFDVKD. V lost 10 bases and J lost 5; bases outside the gene matches: 9. The CDR3 loop reads CATARQGSETQYF. CDR3 sequence (DNA): TGTGCCACGGCTCGACAGGGCTCGGAGACCCAGTACTTC.

The gene calls are TRBV4-3 and TRBJ2-1; 12 nucleotides agree with TRBD2. The CDR3 has 18 residues. The germline V gene encodes CDR1 LGHNA and CDR2 YSLEER. V trimming: 0 bases; J trimming: 4 bases; junction bases outside the gene matches: 7. CDR3 in amino acids: CASSQDRSLAGGYNEQFF. The CDR3 bases are TGCGCCAGCAGCCAAGATCGTTCCCTAGCGGGGGGGTACAATGAGCAGTTCTTC.

This chain connects TRBV7-9 to TRBJ1-1; D uncertain. This CDR3 comprises 13 residues. Germline-derived CDR1 and CDR2 are SEHNR and FQNEAQ (reference sequence). Deletions cut 2 bases from V and 2 bases from J, with 6 bases between. The CDR3: CASSLNRNTEAFF. In DNA form, the CDR3 reads TGTGCCAGCAGCTTAAACAGAAACACTGAAGCTTTCTTT.

The genes are TRBV19 and TRBJ2-2, with D possibly matching TRBD1 (6 bases). The V gene's germline CDR1 is LNHDA and CDR2 SQIVND (reference sequence). The V and J ends lost 1 base and 3 bases respectively, with 12 bases between them. This CDR3 contains 16 residues. CDR3 region: CASSIGNRVDTGELFF. The CDR3 region has the DNA TGTGCCAGTAGTATAGGGAACAGGGTCGACACCGGGGAGCTGTTTTTT. Supplemented by reference TRBV19 and TRBJ2-2, the full variable domain reads DGGITQSPKYLFRKEGQNVTLSCEQNLNHDAMYWYRQDPGQGLRLIYYSQIVNDFQKGDIAEGYSVSREKKESFPLTVTSAQKNPTAFYLCASSIGNRVDTGELFFGEGSRLTVL.

CDR3 sequence (DNA): TGCAGCGTTGGTCGGACAGGGGGCGGATCTGGGGCCAACGTCCTGACTTTC. Its translation: CSVGRTGGGSGANVLTF. The chain employs TRBV29-1 and TRBJ2-6, with 11 nucleotides matching TRBD1. Germline assignment: CDR1 SQVTM and CDR2 ANQGSEA. Trimming removed 4 bases from V and 1 base from J; junction bases left unmatched: 6. The CDR3 contains 17 residues.

This chain uses TRBV10-1 with TRBJ2-7; 10 positions agree with TRBD2. The germline V gene encodes CDR1 WNHNN and CDR2 SYGVQD (reference sequence). The V segment lost 3 bases and the J segment 6 bases; nucleotides outside the gene matches: 8. The CDR3 sequence is 15 residues long. Here the CDR3 DNA reads TGCGCCAGCAGTGATTCCAGCGGGGGGGCCGGCGAGCAGTACTTC. Translating gives CASSDSSGGAGEQYF.

The chain combines TRBV6-2 or TRBV6-3 with TRBJ1-5; D might be TRBD1 (5 bases). Looked up from germline, CDR1 is MNHEY and CDR2 is SVGEGT. CDR3 length: 14 amino acids. V gave up 0 bases and J gave up 6 bases, with 9 bases separating them. The CDR3 nucleotides are TGTGCCAGCAGTTACTCGGGGGGGAGTCAGCCCCAGCATTTT. This codes for CASSYSGGSQPQHF.

CDR3 protein: CASSPSGASTDTQYF. DNA for the CDR3: TGCGCCAGCAGCCCAAGCGGGGCTAGCACAGATACGCAGTATTTT. This chain connects TRBV5-1 to TRBJ2-3, with TRBD2 identical over 7 bases. The germline gives CDR1 SGHRS, CDR2 YFSETQ. The CDR3 loop spans 15 amino acids. Trimming removed 4 bases from V and 0 bases from J; junction bases left unmatched: 5.

V usage is TRBV7-8 and J usage is TRBJ1-5; 7 bases map to TRBD1. CDR1 is SGHVS, CDR2 FQNEAQ, per germline. This CDR3 comprises 15 residues. Unmatched junction bases numbered 7, after V lost 4 bases and J lost 4 bases. Here the CDR3 DNA reads TGTGCCAGCAGCTCCTACGGACAGGCGAATCAGCCCCAGCATTTT. Protein: CASSSYGQANQPQHF.